In this sample, the clone carrying this T cell receptor (beta chain) turned up once. Its target is not known. The data derive from a study of T cell repertoires in cytomegalovirus infection. Using its own MiXCR run on the reads, TCRdb lists one record per CDR3 protein. Among fewer than 850,000 distinct CDR3 sequences, around 29% were seen once, and the ten largest hold over 10%. The sample here was cultured CD8+ T cells from PBMCs, taken from culture after CMV antigen stimulation. The sequence was obtained from a human donor in good health (CMV status not recorded). Some clones in this sample may be carry-over from other donors' samples.

The CDR3 protein is CASSQDLAGGRTGELFF. As DNA, the CDR3 is TGCGCCAGCAGCCAAGATCTGGCAGGGGGTAGAACCGGGGAGCTGTTTTTT. This chain joins TRBV4-3 and TRBJ2-2, with 7 nucleotides matching TRBD1. With V trimmed by 0 bases and J by 5 bases, 9 bases remained unmatched. Per the germline V gene, CDR1 is LGHNA and CDR2 is YSLEER. CDR3 size: 17 residues.